This T cell receptor (beta chain) was captured by sequencing in a study of blood T cell repertoires in COVID-19. Overall study: Samples of COVID-19 (acute and convalescent) were obtained from the United States, Italy and Spain.

Generated by immunoSEQ multiplex PCR, the TCRdb table keeps only in-frame clones and is missing some. The repertoire holds a few hundred thousand clones, with about 91% as singletons. This clone appeared once. Trimming removed 6 bases at V and 5 bases at J, with 16 bases between. This CDR3 has 14 residues. The V gene's germline CDR1 is WNHNN and CDR2 SYGVQD (reference sequence). This sequence joins TRBV10-1 and TRBJ1-1, with D maybe TRBD1 (5 bases). The sequence was collected from a person aged 18-30 years with COVID-19, enrolled during active disease. Sequenced: peripheral blood. In DNA, the CDR3 is TGCGCCAGCAGGTGGGGCTCTGGAGAAACTGAAGCTTTCTTT. The encoded protein is CASRWGSGETEAFF.